This T cell receptor (beta chain) was recorded in a study of T cell responses to AZD1222 COVID-19 vaccine. Background on the study: Pooling covered second doses at about 4 or about 12 weeks.

Method: immunoSEQ multiplex PCR; TCRdb's copy keeps in-frame clones and lacks some. Among roughly 97,000 clones listed, over 90% were seen once. This clone came up many times. CDR1 and CDR2 (germline): MNHEY, SVGEGT. This CDR3 is built from 14 residues. V was pared by 0 bases and J by 6 bases, with 0 bases of the junction left unmatched. The sequence was obtained from an adult in good health. The rearrangement links TRBV6-2 or TRBV6-3 to TRBJ2-1; TRBD1 matches at 9 bases. The sample was peripheral blood, taken on day 0 of AZD1222 vaccination. This chain's CDR3 is CASSYSTGGNEQFF. Here the CDR3 DNA reads TGTGCCAGCAGTTACTCGACAGGGGGCAATGAGCAGTTCTTC.